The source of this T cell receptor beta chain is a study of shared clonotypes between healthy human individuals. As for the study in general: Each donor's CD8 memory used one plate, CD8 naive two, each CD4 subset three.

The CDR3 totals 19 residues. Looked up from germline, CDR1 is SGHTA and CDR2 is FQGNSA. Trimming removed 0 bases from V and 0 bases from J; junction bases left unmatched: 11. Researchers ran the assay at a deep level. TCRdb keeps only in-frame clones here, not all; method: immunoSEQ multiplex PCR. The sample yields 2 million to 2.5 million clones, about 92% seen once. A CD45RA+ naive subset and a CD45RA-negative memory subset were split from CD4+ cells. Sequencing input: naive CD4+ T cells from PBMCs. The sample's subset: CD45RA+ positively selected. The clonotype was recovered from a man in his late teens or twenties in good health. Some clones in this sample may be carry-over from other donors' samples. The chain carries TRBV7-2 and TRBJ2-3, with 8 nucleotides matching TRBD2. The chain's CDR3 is CASSLALRASGWSTDTQYF. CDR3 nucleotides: TGTGCCAGCAGCTTAGCCCTGAGGGCTAGCGGGTGGAGCACAGATACGCAGTATTTT. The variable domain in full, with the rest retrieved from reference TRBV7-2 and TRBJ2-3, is GAGVSQSPSNKVTEKGKDVELRCDPISGHTALYWYRQSLGQGLEFLIYFQGNSAPDKSGLPSDRFSAERTGGSVSTLTIQRTQQEDSAVYLCASSLALRASGWSTDTQYFGPGTRLTVL.